The 25 T cell receptor beta chains below all came from one sample that was sequenced in a study of HIV-infected patients and healthy controls. Reverse transcription used roughly 480 ng RNA and constant-region primers for alpha and beta. Using multiplexing indices, alpha and beta chain libraries were generated apart by chain-specific third strand synthesis. TCRdb redid the calling of the 5' RACE reads with MiXCR, one entry per CDR3 protein. Of approximately 7,000 distinct CDR3 sequences in the sample, over 8.5% were seen once. The repertoire came from unfractionated whole blood and reflected all unsorted peripheral T cells. The source material was blood, sampled before antiretroviral therapy. The receptors were gathered from an adult with HIV infection.

This clonotype was recorded only once. A read error is possible here, since a much larger clone lies one base away. This sequence joins TRBV20-1 and TRBJ2-3; TRBD2 matches 9 bases. V dropped 4 bases and J dropped 4; count of bases not matched to a gene: 15. The CDR3 covers 17 residues. Germline V gives CDR1 DFQATT, CDR2 SNEGSKA (reference sequence). The CDR3 nucleotides are TGCAGTGCTAAAGAGCTGGGGACTAGCTGGGCAGCAGATACGCAGTATTTT. Residues: CSAKELGTSWAADTQYF.

This clonotype is termed medium-sized. This rearrangement joins TRBV27 to TRBJ2-3; 9 nucleotides align to TRBD2. The germline gives CDR1 MNHEY, CDR2 SMNVEV (reference sequence). The CDR3 has 15 residues. Trimming at V came to 4 bases and at J to 9 bases, leaving 11 bases not matched to a gene. The CDR3 region is CASSSPLAGSGTQYF. The CDR3 DNA reads as TGTGCCAGCAGTTCCCCGCTAGCGGGGAGTGGAACGCAGTATTTT.

There are many counts of this clonotype. The chain has TRBV20-1 and TRBJ1-2; D is perhaps TRBD1 (6 bases). Trimming left V 5 bases short and J 7 bases short, with 17 bases between. The germline V gene encodes CDR1 DFQATT and CDR2 SNEGSKA (reference sequence). The CDR3 length is 13 residues. This CDR3 reads CSAPGQLRGGYTF. For the CDR3, the DNA is TGCAGTGCTCCGGGACAACTCCGGGGTGGCTACACCTTC.

This clonotype has a count of ten or more. The chain combines TRBV3-1 with TRBJ2-7; perhaps TRBD2 as D (6 bases). Between the trimmed V and J ends, which lost 4 bases and 3 bases, there was a span of 10 bases. Germline assignment: CDR1 LGHDT and CDR2 YNNKEL (reference sequence). The CDR3 is made up of 13 amino acids. The CDR3 DNA is TGTGCCAGCAGCCCTCGGGGACTCTACGAGCAGTACTTC. This codes for CASSPRGLYEQYF.

This clonotype is labeled as medium-sized. The V and J genes are TRBV24-1 and TRBJ1-5; D possibly corresponds to TRBD1 (5 bases). V lost 4 bases, J lost 8 bases, and 23 bases lay in between. This CDR3 has 17 residues. The germline CDR1 and CDR2 sequences are KGHDR and SFDVKD. The CDR3 sequence: CATSEPGAGLWDKPQHF. CDR3 DNA sequence: TGTGCCACCAGTGAGCCCGGGGCGGGTCTCTGGGATAAGCCCCAGCATTTT.

In its sample, this clonotype ranks as medium-sized. V is TRBV20-1 and J is TRBJ2-1; 7 bases fit TRBD2. The germline gives CDR1 DFQATT, CDR2 SNEGSKA (reference sequence). This CDR3 has 15 amino acids. The trim removed 3 bases at V and 8 bases at J, leaving 13 bases unmatched. For the CDR3, the DNA is TGCAGTGCTAGTCGAGCGGGAAAGCGTCTTGATGAGCAGTTCTTC. Translating it yields CSASRAGKRLDEQFF.

This clonotype was detected only a few times. V usage is TRBV5-1 and J usage is TRBJ1-5; maybe TRBD1 (6 bases). V lost 2 bases, J lost 0 bases, and 12 bases lay in between. Germline V gene sequence: CDR1 SGHRS, CDR2 YFSETQ. This CDR3 contains 16 residues. CDR3 nucleotides: TGCGCCAGCAGCTTCACAGGGCTAGATAGCAATCAGCCCCAGCATTTT. Translation: CASSFTGLDSNQPQHF.

At least ten counts were recorded for this clonotype. This chain connects TRBV4-1 to TRBJ1-3; no definite D call. The CDR3 runs to 15 residues. The V end was cut by 1 base, the J end by 0 bases, with 7 bases between. The germline CDR1 and CDR2 sequences are MGHRA and YSYEKL. CDR3 sequence reads: CASSQGDNSGNTIYF. The CDR3 bases are TGCGCCAGCAGCCAAGGAGACAACTCTGGAAACACCATATATTTT.

This clonotype qualifies as medium-sized. The chain combines TRBV19 with TRBJ2-1; D not certain. With 1 base removed from V and 1 base from J, the gap between germline ends came to 11 bases. CDR1 LNHDA and CDR2 SQIVND come from the germline V gene (reference sequence). The CDR3 extends over 16 amino acids. CDR3 sequence (DNA): TGTGCCAGTAGTATAGGCCCCGACTCGTCCTACAATGAGCAGTTCTTC. Translating it yields CASSIGPDSSYNEQFF.

This clonotype has ten or more counts. The rearrangement uses TRBV20-1 and TRBJ2-5; TRBD2 agrees at 11 bases. Germline CDR1 reads DFQATT; CDR2 reads SNEGSKA (reference sequence). Trimming removed 8 bases from V and 4 bases from J; junction bases left unmatched: 3. The CDR3 covers 12 residues. The CDR3 sequence: CSRLAGGETQYF. CDR3 sequence (DNA): TGCAGTAGGCTAGCGGGAGGAGAGACCCAGTACTTC.

This clonotype is labeled as medium-sized. The chain recombines TRBV15 with TRBJ2-5; D remains ambiguous. This CDR3 contains 15 residues. Trimming left V 8 bases short and J 6 bases short, with 22 bases between. Germline-derived CDR1 and CDR2 are LNHNV and YYDKDF (reference sequence). CDR3 sequence reads: CATSTHPVSGQTQYF. In DNA, the CDR3 is TGTGCCACCTCTACGCACCCCGTTTCTGGTCAGACCCAGTACTTC.

The table lists this clonotype with a few counts. V usage is TRBV30 and J usage is TRBJ1-3; D possibly corresponds to TRBD1 (6 bases). V lost 7 bases, J lost 2 bases, and 15 bases lay in between. Looked up from germline, CDR1 is GTSNPN and CDR2 is SVGIG (reference sequence). This CDR3 has 14 amino acids. The CDR3 DNA sequence: TGTGCCTACGGGGCAGGGGCACCTGGAAACACCATATATTTT. It yields the protein CAYGAGAPGNTIYF.

This chain joins TRBV18 and TRBJ1-2; 8 bases map to TRBD1. The junction had 10 bases not matched to a gene; V was cut back by 3 bases and J by 7 bases. The CDR3 contains 15 residues. Germline V lookup: CDR1 KGHSH, CDR2 LQKENI. The CDR3 region is CASSPNRTGNIGYTF. The CDR3 region has the DNA TGTGCCAGCTCACCTAACCGGACAGGGAATATTGGCTACACCTTC.

This clonotype is categorized as medium-sized. The chain joins TRBV7-2 to TRBJ2-5; 7 nucleotides match TRBD1. The CDR3 consists of 14 residues. V shed 1 base, J shed 5 bases, and the junction held 4 bases outside the gene matches. CDR1 SGHTA and CDR2 FQGNSA come from the germline V gene. CDR3 nucleotide sequence: TGTGCCAGCAGCTTAGTCAGGGGACAGGAGACCCAGTACTTC. Protein sequence: CASSLVRGQETQYF.

The table lists this clonotype with a few counts. The chain is built from TRBV28 and TRBJ2-1, with TRBD2 matching 8 bases. V shed 5 bases, J shed 6 bases, and the junction held 12 bases outside the gene matches. Per germline, CDR1 MDHEN and CDR2 SYDVKM. CDR3 length equals 16 residues. CDR3 nucleotide sequence: TGTGCCAGCAGTATACTAGCGGACTCCTCGCGCAATGAGCAGTTCTTC. Protein product: CASSILADSSRNEQFF.

By proportion, this clonotype is medium-sized (0.01 to 0.1%). The chain has TRBV29-1 and TRBJ2-1; D is uncertain. Germline lookup yields CDR1 SQVTM and CDR2 ANQGSEA. This CDR3 contains 14 residues. Trimming took 0 bases from V and 8 from J, leaving 14 bases between them. CDR3 residues: CSVEDFNSPDEQFF. The DNA of the CDR3 is TGCAGCGTTGAAGATTTTAACAGTCCGGATGAGCAGTTCTTC.

This clonotype was recorded many times. The chain carries TRBV11-2 and TRBJ2-1; D gene ambiguous. In germline, CDR1 is SGHAT, CDR2 FQNNGV. With 2 bases removed from V and 4 bases from J, the gap between germline ends came to 9 bases. The CDR3 totals 14 residues. The CDR3 loop is CASSLKGAYNEQFF. The DNA of the CDR3 is TGTGCCAGCAGCTTAAAGGGCGCTTACAATGAGCAGTTCTTC.

This clonotype came up many times. The chain is built from TRBV11-2 and TRBJ2-2, with unresolved D. The germline V gene has CDR1 SGHAT and CDR2 FQNNGV. The CDR3 is 16 amino acids. V lost 1 base and J 6 bases, leaving 15 bases between the germline ends. The CDR3 sequence is CASSLATSPMPGELFF. CDR3 DNA sequence: TGTGCCAGCAGCTTAGCCACCAGTCCGATGCCCGGGGAGCTGTTTTTT.

The CDR3 DNA reads as TGTGCCAGCAGCCAGAACAGAGCCGGCGGGCAGTACTTC. This encodes CASSQNRAGGQYF. The chain recombines TRBV3-1 with TRBJ2-7; no definite D call. CDR3 length: 13 residues. V shed 3 bases and J shed 9 bases, with 15 bases lying between them. Germline V gene lookup returns CDR1 LGHDT and CDR2 YNNKEL (reference sequence).

V and J are TRBV6-5 and TRBJ2-3, with a possible D match to TRBD2 (6 bases). V lost 6 bases, J lost 7 bases, and 14 bases lay in between. This CDR3 is built from 13 residues. CDR1 and CDR2 (germline): MNHEY, SVGAGI. The CDR3 is CASRRTSKYTQYF. The CDR3 DNA follows: TGTGCCAGCAGGCGCACTAGCAAGTATACGCAGTATTTT.

This clonotype ranks as medium-sized. CDR3 region: CASSLRDGGAYNEQFF. CDR3 nucleotide sequence: TGTGCCAGCAGCTTAAGGGACGGGGGAGCCTACAATGAGCAGTTCTTC. The chain uses TRBV7-6 and TRBJ2-1, with TRBD2 as a possible D gene (6 bases). V gave up 2 bases and J gave up 2 bases, with 13 bases separating them. The germline CDR1 and CDR2 sequences are SGHVS and FNYEAQ. This CDR3 comprises 16 residues.

This clonotype has ten or more counts. The chain has TRBV7-8 and TRBJ2-7; D gene ambiguous. The CDR3 extends over 14 amino acids. V gave up 1 base and J gave up 6 bases, with 13 bases separating them. Germline V CDR1 and CDR2: SGHVS, FQNEAQ. The CDR3 DNA reads as TGTGCCAGCAGCTTAGAGGCTAACAAAGGCGAGCAGTACTTC. This gives the protein CASSLEANKGEQYF.

This clonotype is deemed medium-sized. The V gene is TRBV4-1, the J gene TRBJ2-7; a possible D gene is TRBD2 (6 bases). V lost 1 base and J lost 0, with 10 bases in between. Germline CDR1 MGHRA, CDR2 YSYEKL. There are 15 residues in the CDR3. The CDR3 spells CASSQGAGNSYEQYF. The DNA for the CDR3 is TGCGCCAGCAGCCAAGGGGCGGGGAACTCCTACGAGCAGTACTTC.

This chain connects TRBV9 to TRBJ1-1; 11 bases fit TRBD1. There are 15 residues in the CDR3. V was clipped by 0 bases and J by 4 bases; unmatched bases: 2. Germline lookup yields CDR1 SGDLS and CDR2 YYNGEE. Here the CDR3 DNA reads TGTGCCAGCAGCGTAGACGGGACAGGGGGCACTGAAGCTTTCTTT. Its translation: CASSVDGTGGTEAFF.

Many counts were recorded for this clonotype. The chain joins TRBV5-5 to TRBJ1-1; tentatively, D is TRBD1 (5 bases). CDR3 length: 14 residues. The V end was cut by 2 bases, the J end by 0 bases, with 8 bases between. Germline values: CDR1 SGHKS, CDR2 YYEKEE (reference sequence). The CDR3 loop is CASSFGTMNTEAFF. The CDR3 DNA follows: TGTGCCAGCAGCTTTGGGACTATGAACACTGAAGCTTTCTTT.